This T cell receptor (beta chain) derives from a study of CD8+CD57+ T cells in acquired aplastic anemia. In the study overall: Each DNA sample taken from sorted CD4+ and CD8+ cells came to 3.2 ug on average. The study's findings and limits: Common to patients and controls were 25 to 30 CD8+ CDR3 sequences.

The authors sequenced patients whose flow cytometry had shown CD8+CD57+ cell expansion. Every patient was diagnosed with severe acquired aplastic anemia. Prior therapy had not been administered to any patient at the time of blood sampling. Genomic DNA templated the TCR beta VDJ and CDR3 profiling. TCRdb processed the reads anew with MiXCR; each CDR3 protein has one entry. Found here are about 200,000 distinct CDR3 sequences, roughly 45% of them singletons; the top ten hold about 20%. The CDR3 is 14 amino acids. Trimming shortened V by 7 bases and J by 2 bases, and 14 bases separated the two germline ends. The V gene's germline CDR1 is LNHDA and CDR2 SQIVND (reference sequence). This clonotype was counted at least ten times. The antigen remains undetermined.

Input material: sorted CD4+, CD8+, or CD8+CD57+ T cells (not recorded which) from PBMCs. This receptor was taken from a human donor with aplastic anemia. This chain uses TRBV19 with TRBJ1-1; tentative D call: TRBD1 (5 bases). The CDR3 DNA is TGTGCCAGTAACGACGGGGCCGGAAACACTGAAGCTTTCTTT. This gives the protein CASNDGAGNTEAFF.